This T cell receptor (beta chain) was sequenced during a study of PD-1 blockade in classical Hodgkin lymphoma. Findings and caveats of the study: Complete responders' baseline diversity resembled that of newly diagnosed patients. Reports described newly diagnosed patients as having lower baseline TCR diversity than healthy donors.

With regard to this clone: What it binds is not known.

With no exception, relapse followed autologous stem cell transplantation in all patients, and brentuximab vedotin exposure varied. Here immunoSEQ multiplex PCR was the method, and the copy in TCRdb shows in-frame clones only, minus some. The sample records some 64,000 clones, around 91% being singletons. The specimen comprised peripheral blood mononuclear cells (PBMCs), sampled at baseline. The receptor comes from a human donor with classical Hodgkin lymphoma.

This chain's CDR3 is CASSSVSGGSYNEQFF. CDR3 bases: TGCGCCAGCAGCTCGGTAAGCGGGGGATCCTACAATGAGCAGTTCTTC. The chain joins TRBV5-1 to TRBJ2-1, with 8 bases matching TRBD2. CDR1 is SGHRS, CDR2 YFSETQ, per germline. The CDR3 loop spans 16 amino acids. V gave up 3 bases and J gave up 1 base; unmatched junction bases: 6.